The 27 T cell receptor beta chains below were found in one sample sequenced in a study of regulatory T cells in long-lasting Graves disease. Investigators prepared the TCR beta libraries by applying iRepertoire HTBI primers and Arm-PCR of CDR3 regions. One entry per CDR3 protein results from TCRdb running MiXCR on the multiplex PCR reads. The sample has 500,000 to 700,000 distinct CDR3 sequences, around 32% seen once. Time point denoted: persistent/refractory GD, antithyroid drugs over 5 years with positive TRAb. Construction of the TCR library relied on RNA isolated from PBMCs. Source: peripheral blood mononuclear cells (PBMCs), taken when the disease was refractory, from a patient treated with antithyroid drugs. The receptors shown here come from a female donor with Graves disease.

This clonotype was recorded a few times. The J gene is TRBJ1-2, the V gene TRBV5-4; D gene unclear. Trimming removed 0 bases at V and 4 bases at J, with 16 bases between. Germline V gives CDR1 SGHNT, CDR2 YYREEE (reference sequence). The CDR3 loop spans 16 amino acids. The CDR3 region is CASSLASGSPGYGYTF. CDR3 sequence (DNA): TGTGCCAGCAGCTTGGCTTCCGGCAGCCCAGGCTATGGCTACACCTTC. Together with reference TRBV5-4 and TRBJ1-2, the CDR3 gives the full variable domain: ETGVTQSPTHLIKTRGQQVTLRCSSQSGHNTVSWYQQALGQGPQFIFQYYREEENGRGNFPPRFSGLQFPNYSSELNVNALELDDSALYLCASSLASGSPGYGYTFGSGTRLTVV.

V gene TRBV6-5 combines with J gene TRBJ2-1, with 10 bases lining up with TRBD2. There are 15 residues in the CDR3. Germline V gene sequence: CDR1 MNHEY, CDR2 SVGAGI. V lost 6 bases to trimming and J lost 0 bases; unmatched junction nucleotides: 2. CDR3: CASRASGSSYNEQFF. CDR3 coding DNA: TGTGCCAGCAGAGCTAGCGGGAGCTCCTACAATGAGCAGTTCTTC.

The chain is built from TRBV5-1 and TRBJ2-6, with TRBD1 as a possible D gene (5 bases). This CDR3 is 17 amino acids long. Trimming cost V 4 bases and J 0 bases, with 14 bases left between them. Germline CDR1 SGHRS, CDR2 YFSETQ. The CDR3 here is CASSMGLVLSGANVLTF. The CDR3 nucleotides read TGCGCCAGCAGCATGGGGCTGGTCCTCTCTGGGGCCAACGTCCTGACTTTC.

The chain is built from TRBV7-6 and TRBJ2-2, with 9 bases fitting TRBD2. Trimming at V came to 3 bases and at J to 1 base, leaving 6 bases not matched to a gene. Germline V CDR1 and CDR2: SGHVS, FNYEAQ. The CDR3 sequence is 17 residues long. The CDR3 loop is CASSLARLAENTGELFF. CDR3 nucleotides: TGTGCCAGCAGCTTGGCACGACTAGCGGAGAACACCGGGGAGCTGTTTTTT.

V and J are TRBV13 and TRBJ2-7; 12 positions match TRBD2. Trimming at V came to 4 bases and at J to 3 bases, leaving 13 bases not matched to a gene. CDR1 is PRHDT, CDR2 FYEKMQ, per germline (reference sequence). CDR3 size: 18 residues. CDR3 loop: CASSSTRRLAGGYYEQYF. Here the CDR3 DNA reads TGTGCCAGCAGCTCTACCAGGCGGCTAGCGGGAGGGTACTACGAGCAGTACTTC.

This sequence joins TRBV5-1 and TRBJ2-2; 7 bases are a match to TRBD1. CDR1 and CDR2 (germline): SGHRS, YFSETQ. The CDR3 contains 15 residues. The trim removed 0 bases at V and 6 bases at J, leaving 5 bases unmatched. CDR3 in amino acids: CASSLVTGYPGELFF. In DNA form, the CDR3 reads TGCGCCAGCAGCTTGGTGACAGGGTATCCCGGGGAGCTGTTTTTT. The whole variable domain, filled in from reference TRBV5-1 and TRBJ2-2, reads KAGVTQTPRYLIKTRGQQVTLSCSPISGHRSVSWYQQTPGQGLQFLFEYFSETQRNKGNFPGRFSGRQFSNSRSEMNVSTLELGDSALYLCASSLVTGYPGELFFGEGSRLTVL.

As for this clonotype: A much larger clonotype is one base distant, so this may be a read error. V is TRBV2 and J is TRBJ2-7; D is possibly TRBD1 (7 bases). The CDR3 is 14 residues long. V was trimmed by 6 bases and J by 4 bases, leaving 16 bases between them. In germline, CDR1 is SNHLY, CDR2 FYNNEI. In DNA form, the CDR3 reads TGTGCCAGCAGCGAATTCAGGGGGGCGTACGAGCAGTACTTC. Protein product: CASSEFRGAYEQYF.

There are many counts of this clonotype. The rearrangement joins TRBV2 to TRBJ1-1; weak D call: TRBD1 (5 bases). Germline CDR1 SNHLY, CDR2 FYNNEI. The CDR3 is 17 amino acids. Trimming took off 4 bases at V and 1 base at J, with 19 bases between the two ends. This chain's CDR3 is CASSVTWGMPKNTEAFF. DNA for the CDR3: TGTGCCAGCAGTGTTACTTGGGGGATGCCTAAGAACACTGAAGCTTTCTTT.

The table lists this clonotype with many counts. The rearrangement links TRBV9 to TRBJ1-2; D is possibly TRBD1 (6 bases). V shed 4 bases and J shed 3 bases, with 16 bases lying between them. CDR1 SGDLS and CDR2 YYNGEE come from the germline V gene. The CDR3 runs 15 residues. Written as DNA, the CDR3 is TGTGCCAGCAGCTTGCGACAGGAGTTGGACTATGGCTACACCTTC. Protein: CASSLRQELDYGYTF.

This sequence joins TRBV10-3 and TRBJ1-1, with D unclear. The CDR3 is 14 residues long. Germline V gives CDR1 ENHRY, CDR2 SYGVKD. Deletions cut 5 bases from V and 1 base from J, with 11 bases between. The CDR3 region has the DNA TGTGCCATCAGTCGACAACAATCGAACACTGAAGCTTTCTTT. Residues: CAISRQQSNTEAFF.

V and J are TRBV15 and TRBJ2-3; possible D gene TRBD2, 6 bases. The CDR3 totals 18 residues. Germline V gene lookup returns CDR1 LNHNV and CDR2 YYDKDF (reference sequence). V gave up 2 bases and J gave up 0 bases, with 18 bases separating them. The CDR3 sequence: CATSRLPGLLRSTDTQYF. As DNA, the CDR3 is TGTGCCACCAGCAGACTACCGGGACTCCTACGTAGCACAGATACGCAGTATTTT. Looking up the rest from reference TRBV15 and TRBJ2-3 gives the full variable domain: DAMVIQNPRYQVTQFGKPVTLSCSQTLNHNVMYWYQQKSSQAPKLLFHYYDKDFNNEADTPDNFQSRRPNTSFCFLDIRSPGLGDTAMYLCATSRLPGLLRSTDTQYFGPGTRLTVL.

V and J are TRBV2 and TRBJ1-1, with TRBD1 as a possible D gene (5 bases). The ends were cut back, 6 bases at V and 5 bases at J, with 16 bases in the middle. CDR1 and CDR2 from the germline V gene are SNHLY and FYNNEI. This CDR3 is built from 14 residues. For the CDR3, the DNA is TGTGCCAGCAGCGCCGACAGCCCGGGAACTGAAGCTTTCTTT. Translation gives CASSADSPGTEAFF.

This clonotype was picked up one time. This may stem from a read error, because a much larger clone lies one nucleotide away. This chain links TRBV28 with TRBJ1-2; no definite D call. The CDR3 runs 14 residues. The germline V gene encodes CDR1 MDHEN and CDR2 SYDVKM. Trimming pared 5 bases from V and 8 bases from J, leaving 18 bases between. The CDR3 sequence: CASSPELSARGYTF. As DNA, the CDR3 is TGTGCCAGCAGTCCAGAGCTTTCGGCTCGCGGCTACACCTTC.

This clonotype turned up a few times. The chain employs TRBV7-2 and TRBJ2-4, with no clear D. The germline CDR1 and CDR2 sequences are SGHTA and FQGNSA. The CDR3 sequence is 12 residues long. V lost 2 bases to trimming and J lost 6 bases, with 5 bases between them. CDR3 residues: CASSLLVNIQYF. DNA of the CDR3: TGTGCCAGCAGCTTACTAGTAAACATTCAGTACTTC.

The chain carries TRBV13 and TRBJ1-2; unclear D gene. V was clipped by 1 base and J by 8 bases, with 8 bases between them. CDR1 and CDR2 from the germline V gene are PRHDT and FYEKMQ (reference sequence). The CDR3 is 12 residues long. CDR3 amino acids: CASSLVRAGYTF. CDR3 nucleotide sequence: TGTGCCAGCAGCTTAGTCCGGGCGGGCTACACCTTC.

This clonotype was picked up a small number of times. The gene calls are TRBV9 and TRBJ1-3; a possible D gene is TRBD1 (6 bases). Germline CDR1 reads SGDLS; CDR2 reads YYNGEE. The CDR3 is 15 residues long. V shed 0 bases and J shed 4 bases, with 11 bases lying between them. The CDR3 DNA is TGTGCCAGCAGCGTAGCAGGGGCGCAAGGAAACACCATATATTTT. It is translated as CASSVAGAQGNTIYF.

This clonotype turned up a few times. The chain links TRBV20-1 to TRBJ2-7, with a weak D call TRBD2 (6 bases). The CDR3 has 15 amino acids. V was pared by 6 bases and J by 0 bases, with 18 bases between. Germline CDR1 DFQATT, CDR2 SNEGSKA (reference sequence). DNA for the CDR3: TGCAGTGCCCTTGACGGAACGGGAGCCTCCTACGAGCAGTACTTC. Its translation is CSALDGTGASYEQYF.

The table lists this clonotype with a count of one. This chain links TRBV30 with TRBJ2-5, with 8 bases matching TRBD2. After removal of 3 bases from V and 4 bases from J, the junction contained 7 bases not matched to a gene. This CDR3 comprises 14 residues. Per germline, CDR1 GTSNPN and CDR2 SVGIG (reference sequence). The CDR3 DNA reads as TGTGCCTGGAGCGACCTTCTAGCGGGAGAGACCCAGTACTTC. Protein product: CAWSDLLAGETQYF.

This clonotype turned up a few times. CDR3 nucleotide sequence: TGTGCCAGCAGTTACGGAGGTTCGGGGATCAATCAGCCCCAGCATTTT. This gives the protein CASSYGGSGINQPQHF. The V gene is TRBV6-5, the J gene TRBJ1-5, with D hard to call. V shed 2 bases and J shed 3 bases, with 14 bases lying between them. The CDR3 is made up of 16 amino acids. The germline V gene has CDR1 MNHEY and CDR2 SVGAGI.

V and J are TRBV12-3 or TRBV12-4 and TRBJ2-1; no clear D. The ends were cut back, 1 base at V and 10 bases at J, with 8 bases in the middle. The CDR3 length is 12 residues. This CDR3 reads CASSLVAPEQFF. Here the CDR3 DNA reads TGTGCCAGCAGTTTAGTTGCTCCCGAGCAGTTCTTC.

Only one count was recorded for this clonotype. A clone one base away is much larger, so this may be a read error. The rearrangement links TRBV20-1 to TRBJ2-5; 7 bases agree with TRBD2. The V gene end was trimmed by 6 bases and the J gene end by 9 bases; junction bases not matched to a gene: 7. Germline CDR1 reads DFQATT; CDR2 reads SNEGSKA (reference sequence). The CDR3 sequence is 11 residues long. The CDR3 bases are TGCAGTGCGTCTAGCGGCGAGGCCCAGTACTTC. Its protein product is CSASSGEAQYF.

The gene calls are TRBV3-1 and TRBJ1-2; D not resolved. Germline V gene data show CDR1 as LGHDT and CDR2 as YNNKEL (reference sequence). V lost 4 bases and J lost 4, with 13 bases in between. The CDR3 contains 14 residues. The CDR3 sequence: CASSRQPTPYGYTF. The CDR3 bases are TGTGCCAGCAGCCGCCAACCGACCCCCTATGGCTACACCTTC.

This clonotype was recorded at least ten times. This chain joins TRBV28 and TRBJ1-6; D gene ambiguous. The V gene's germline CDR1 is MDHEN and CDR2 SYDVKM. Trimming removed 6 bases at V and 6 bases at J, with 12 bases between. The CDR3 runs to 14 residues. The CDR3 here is CASSPPSGNSPLHF. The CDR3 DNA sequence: TGTGCCAGCAGCCCCCCTAGTGGTAATTCACCCCTCCACTTT.

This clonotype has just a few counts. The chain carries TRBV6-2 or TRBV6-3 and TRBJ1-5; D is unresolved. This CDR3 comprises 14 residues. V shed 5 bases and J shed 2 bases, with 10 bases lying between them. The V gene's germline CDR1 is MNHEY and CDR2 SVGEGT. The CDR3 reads CASSGVGGNQPQHF. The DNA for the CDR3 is TGTGCCAGCAGTGGGGTCGGTGGCAATCAGCCCCAGCATTTT.

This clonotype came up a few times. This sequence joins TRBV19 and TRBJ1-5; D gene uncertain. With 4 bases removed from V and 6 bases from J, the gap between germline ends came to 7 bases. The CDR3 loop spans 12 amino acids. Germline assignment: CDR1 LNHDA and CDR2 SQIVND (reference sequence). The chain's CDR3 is CASSTPPQPQHF. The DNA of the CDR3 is TGTGCCAGTAGTACGCCTCCTCAGCCCCAGCATTTT.

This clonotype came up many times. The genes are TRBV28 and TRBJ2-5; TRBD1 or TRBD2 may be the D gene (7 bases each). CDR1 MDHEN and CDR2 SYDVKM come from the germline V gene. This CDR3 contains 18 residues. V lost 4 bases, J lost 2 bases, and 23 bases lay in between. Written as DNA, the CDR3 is TGTGCCAGCAGTTCAGGGGGGGGAACCAGAGCGAGTCAAGAGACCCAGTACTTC. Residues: CASSSGGGTRASQETQYF.

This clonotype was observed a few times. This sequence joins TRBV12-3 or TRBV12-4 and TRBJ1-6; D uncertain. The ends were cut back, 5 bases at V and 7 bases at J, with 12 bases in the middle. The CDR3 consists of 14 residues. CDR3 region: CASSARPSNSPLHF. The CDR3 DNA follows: TGTGCCAGCAGTGCGCGTCCCTCAAATTCACCCCTCCACTTT.